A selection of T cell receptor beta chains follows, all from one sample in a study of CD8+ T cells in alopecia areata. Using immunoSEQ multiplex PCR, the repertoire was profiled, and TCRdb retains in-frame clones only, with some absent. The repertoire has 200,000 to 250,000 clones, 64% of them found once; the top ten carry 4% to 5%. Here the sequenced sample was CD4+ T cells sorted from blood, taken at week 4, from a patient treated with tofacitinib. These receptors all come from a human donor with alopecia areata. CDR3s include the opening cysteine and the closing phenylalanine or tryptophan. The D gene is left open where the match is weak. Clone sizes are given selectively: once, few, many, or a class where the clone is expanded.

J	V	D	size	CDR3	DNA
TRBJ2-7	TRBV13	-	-	CASSSGTAPYEQYF	TGTGCCAGCAGCTCAGGGACGGCCCCCTACGAGCAGTACTTC
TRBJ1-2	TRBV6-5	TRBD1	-	CASSYSGTGGTFGYTF	TGTGCCAGCAGTTACTCGGGGACAGGGGGTACGTTTGGCTACACCTTC
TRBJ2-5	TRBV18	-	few	CASSSVETQYF	TGTGCCAGCTCAAGTGTGGAGACCCAGTACTTC
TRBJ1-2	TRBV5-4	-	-	CASSSDSLVSGYTF	TGTGCCAGCAGCTCGGACAGCTTAGTTTCGGGCTACACCTTC
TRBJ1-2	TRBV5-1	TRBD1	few	CASSFSGGADGYTF	TGCGCCAGCAGCTTTTCAGGGGGCGCGGATGGCTACACCTTC
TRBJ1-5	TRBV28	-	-	CASSLGLGGTLNQPQHF	TGTGCCAGCAGTTTGGGCTTGGGGGGCACCCTCAATCAGCCCCAGCATTTT
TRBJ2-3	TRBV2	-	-	CASSEAVSTDTQYF	TGTGCCAGCAGTGAAGCGGTCAGCACAGATACGCAGTATTTT
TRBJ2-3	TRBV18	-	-	CASSLGPPPDTQYF	TGTGCCAGCTCCCTGGGACCGCCCCCAGATACGCAGTATTTT
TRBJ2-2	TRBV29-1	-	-	CSVEGQGGGELFF	TGCAGCGTTGAAGGGCAGGGCGGCGGGGAGCTGTTTTTT
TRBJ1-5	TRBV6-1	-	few	CASSENYSNQPQHF	TGTGCCAGCAGTGAGAACTATAGCAATCAGCCCCAGCATTTT
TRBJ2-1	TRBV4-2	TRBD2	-	CASSQGLSGGDEQFF	TGTGCCAGCAGCCAAGGACTGAGCGGGGGGGATGAGCAGTTCTTC
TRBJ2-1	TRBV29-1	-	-	CSWAWDGGPREQFF	TGCAGCTGGGCGTGGGACGGGGGGCCTAGGGAGCAGTTCTTC
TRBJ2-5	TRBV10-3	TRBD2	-	CAISASGTSGGETQYF	TGTGCCATCAGTGCCTCCGGGACTAGCGGGGGAGAGACCCAGTACTTC
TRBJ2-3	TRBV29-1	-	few	CSVSGKMVDTQYF	TGCAGCGTTTCCGGGAAGATGGTAGATACGCAGTATTTT
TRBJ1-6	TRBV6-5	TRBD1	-	CASSWTGRSPLHF	TGTGCCAGCAGTTGGACAGGGCGTTCACCCCTCCACTTT
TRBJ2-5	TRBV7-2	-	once	CASSTIERRPTEETQYF	TGTGCCAGCAGTACAATAGAGAGGCGCCCAACTGAGGAGACCCAGTACTTC
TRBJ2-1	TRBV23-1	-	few	CASSQSALANEQFF	TGCGCCAGCAGTCAATCGGCCCTTGCTAATGAGCAGTTCTTC
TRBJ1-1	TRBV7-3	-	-	CASSKQGNTEAFF	TGTGCCAGCAGTAAACAGGGGAACACTGAAGCTTTCTTT
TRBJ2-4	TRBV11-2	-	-	CASTPSYNLAKNIQYF	TGTGCCAGCACCCCTTCTTACAATCTAGCCAAAAACATTCAGTACTTC
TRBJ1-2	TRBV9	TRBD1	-	CASSVARGQDYGYTF	TGTGCCAGCAGCGTAGCAAGGGGGCAGGACTATGGCTACACCTTC
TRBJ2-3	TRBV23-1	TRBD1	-	CASSQRGTGESDTQYF	TGCGCCAGCAGTCAAAGGGGGACAGGGGAGTCAGATACGCAGTATTTT
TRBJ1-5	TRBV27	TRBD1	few	CASSADRANQPQHF	TGTGCCAGCAGCGCCGACAGGGCCAATCAGCCCCAGCATTTT
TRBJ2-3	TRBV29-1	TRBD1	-	CSVASGQGVGSTDTQYF	TGCAGCGTTGCCTCGGGACAGGGAGTAGGGAGCACAGATACGCAGTATTTT
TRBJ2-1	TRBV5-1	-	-	CASSRSENEQFF	TGCGCCAGCAGCCGCTCCGAGAATGAGCAGTTCTTC
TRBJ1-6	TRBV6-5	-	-	CASRRAVNANSPLHF	TGTGCCAGCAGGAGAGCAGTGAACGCCAATTCACCCCTCCACTTT
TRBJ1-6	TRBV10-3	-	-	CAIRTDTDNSPLHF	TGTGCCATCAGGACGGACACCGACAATTCACCCCTCCACTTT
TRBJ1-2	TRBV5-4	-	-	CASSLGGGLPSIYGYTF	TGTGCCAGCAGCTTGGGAGGGGGGCTACCTTCTATTTACGGCTACACCTTC
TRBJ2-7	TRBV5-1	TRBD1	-	CASSLGPGTGQGEQYF	TGCGCCAGCAGCTTGGGTCCCGGGACAGGCCAGGGGGAGCAGTACTTC
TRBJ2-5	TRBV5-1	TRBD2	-	CASSIQFSGVQETQYF	TGCGCCAGCAGCATCCAGTTTAGCGGGGTTCAAGAGACCCAGTACTTC
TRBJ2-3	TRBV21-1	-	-	CASGVVVAESTDTQYF	TGTGCCAGCGGGGTGGTAGTAGCGGAGAGCACAGATACGCAGTATTTT
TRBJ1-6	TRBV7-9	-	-	CASSLGDLPLHF	TGTGCCAGCAGCCTGGGGGATCTACCCCTCCACTTT
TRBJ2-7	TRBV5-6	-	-	CASSLTGYEQYF	TGTGCCAGCAGCTTGACGGGCTACGAGCAGTACTTC
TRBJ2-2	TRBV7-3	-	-	CASSLTANTGELFF	TGTGCCAGCAGCTTGACAGCGAACACCGGGGAGCTGTTTTTT
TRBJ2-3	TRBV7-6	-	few	CASSLWRDTQYF	TGTGCCAGCAGCTTATGGAGAGATACGCAGTATTTT
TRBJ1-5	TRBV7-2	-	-	CASSPGIQPQHF	TGTGCCAGCAGCCCAGGGATTCAGCCCCAGCATTTT
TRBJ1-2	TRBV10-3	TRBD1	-	CAISEGTVYGYTF	TGTGCCATCAGTGAGGGGACAGTCTATGGCTACACCTTC
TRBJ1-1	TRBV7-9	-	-	CASSLAGTDTEAFF	TGTGCCAGCAGCTTAGCGGGGACTGACACTGAAGCTTTCTTT
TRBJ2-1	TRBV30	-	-	CAWSVDPNEQFF	TGTGCCTGGAGTGTAGACCCGAATGAGCAGTTCTTC
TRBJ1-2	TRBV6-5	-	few	CASSPDSNYGYTF	TGTGCCAGCAGCCCGGACAGTAACTATGGCTACACCTTC
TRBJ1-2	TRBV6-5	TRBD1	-	CASSYTRTGGSNTF	TGTGCCAGCAGTTACACTCGGACAGGGGGTAGTAACACCTTC
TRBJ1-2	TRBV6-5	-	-	CASSSPFNYGYTF	TGTGCCAGCAGTTCACCCTTTAACTATGGCTACACCTTC
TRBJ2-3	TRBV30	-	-	CAWSVAGVGPDTQYF	TGTGCCTGGAGTGTTGCAGGGGTTGGTCCAGATACGCAGTATTTT
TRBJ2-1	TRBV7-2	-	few	CASSLLRLNEQFF	TGTGCCAGCAGCTTATTGAGGCTCAATGAGCAGTTCTTC
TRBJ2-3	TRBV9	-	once	CASTAAANTDTQYF	TGTGCCAGCACGGCGGCGGCGAACACAGATACGCAGTATTTT
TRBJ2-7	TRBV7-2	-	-	CASSFSYEQYF	TGTGCCAGCAGTTTCTCCTACGAGCAGTACTTC
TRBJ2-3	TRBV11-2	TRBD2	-	CASSLPPRGVTDTQYF	TGTGCCAGCAGCTTACCGCCGCGGGGGGTCACAGATACGCAGTATTTT
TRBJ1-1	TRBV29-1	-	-	CSAETAMNTEAFF	TGCAGCGCCGAGACAGCCATGAACACTGAAGCTTTCTTT
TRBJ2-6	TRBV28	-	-	CASSVSSGANVLTF	TGTGCCAGCAGTGTCTCCTCTGGGGCCAACGTCCTGACTTTC
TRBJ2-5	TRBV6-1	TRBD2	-	CASMLAGAGETQYF	TGTGCCAGCATGCTAGCGGGGGCCGGGGAGACCCAGTACTTC
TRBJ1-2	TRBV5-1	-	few	CASSSTGSTNYGYTF	TGCGCCAGCAGCTCCACAGGAAGCACTAACTATGGCTACACCTTC